Listed below are T cell receptor beta chains from one sample, sequenced in a study of Graves' ophthalmopathy and Graves' hyperthyroidism. Each CDR3 protein gets one entry after TCRdb re-called the multiplex PCR reads with MiXCR. Of about 740,000 distinct CDR3 sequences listed, roughly 40% are singletons. Source material: peripheral blood. The receptor set was obtained from an adult man with Graves' ophthalmopathy. Each CDR3 is given with its conserved first and last residue. Clone size is not always given. Where it is, it says once, few, many or a class for expanded clones.

clone size: few
J gene: TRBJ2-5
V gene: TRBV7-8
CDR3 protein: CASSLALVGETQYF

clone size: once
J gene: TRBJ1-6
V gene: TRBV25-1
CDR3 protein: CASSFYICSARDGRRSYNSPLHF

clone size: many
J gene: TRBJ2-7
V gene: TRBV15
CDR3 protein: CATSSDRSSYEQYF

clone size: few
J gene: TRBJ2-3
V gene: TRBV7-2
CDR3 protein: CASSLTTDRQYF

clone size: .
J gene: TRBJ2-7
V gene: TRBV11-2
CDR3 protein: CASNPWSGWDEQYF

clone size: .
J gene: TRBJ1-5
V gene: TRBV2
CDR3 protein: CASSELGQVSNEHF

clone size: once
J gene: TRBJ2-7
V gene: TRBV25-1
CDR3 protein: CASSDHWGQGVTYEQYF

clone size: .
J gene: TRBJ2-5
V gene: TRBV9
CDR3 protein: CASSPGLSGSARTQYF

clone size: many
J gene: TRBJ1-1
V gene: TRBV13
CDR3 protein: CASREMNTEAFF

clone size: .
J gene: TRBJ2-7
V gene: TRBV10-3
CDR3 protein: CASRGPSSRYEQYF

clone size: few
J gene: TRBJ2-5
V gene: TRBV28
CDR3 protein: CASSPIDLGAGGETQYF

clone size: .
J gene: TRBJ1-1
V gene: TRBV20-1
CDR3 protein: CSARSTGAGGEAFF